Shown below are 16 T cell receptor beta chains from a single sample sequenced in a study of T cells expressing NK-cell markers. TCRdb reprocessed the 5' RACE reads and stores each CDR3 protein as one record, lacking DNA. The table lists roughly 300,000 distinct CDR3 sequences, with 4% to 4.5% in the top ten. The sample taken for sequencing was blood T cells: a sorted CD56 or NKG2C T cell subset, CD4+ or CD8+ T cells, or bulk PBMC T cells (not recorded which). These TCRs come from a woman aged 18-70 years in good health.

The chain uses TRBV5-1 and TRBJ1-6; the D gene TCRdb calls, TRBD1, cannot be checked with no DNA. CDR1 and CDR2 (germline): SGHRS, YFSETQ. This CDR3 region has 14 residues. CDR3: CASSSPGSGSPLHF.

This rearrangement joins TRBV12-3 or TRBV12-4 to TRBJ1-2. The CDR3 length is 15 residues. CDR3 region: CASSLRQGLIYGYTF.

This chain links TRBV6-2 or TRBV6-3 with TRBJ2-1; TCRdb picks TRBD2, but there is no DNA to check that call. The CDR3 consists of 14 residues. CDR1 and CDR2 from the germline V gene are MNHEY and SVGEGT. CDR3 residues: CASSPPAGNNEQFF.

This rearrangement joins TRBV4-3 to TRBJ2-1; absent DNA, TCRdb's TRBD1 call cannot be checked. CDR3 length: 12 amino acids. CDR1 is LGHNA, CDR2 YSLEER, per germline. The CDR3 region is CASSQPGTGTFF.

This chain links TRBV5-1 with TRBJ2-2. Looked up from germline, CDR1 is SGHRS and CDR2 is YFSETQ. The CDR3 loop spans 12 amino acids. This CDR3 is CASSLDSGELFF. Based on the CDR3 plus reference TRBV5-1 and TRBJ2-2, the full variable domain is KAGVTQTPRYLIKTRGQQVTLSCSPISGHRSVSWYQQTPGQGLQFLFEYFSETQRNKGNFPGRFSGRQFSNSRSEMNVSTLELGDSALYLCASSLDSGELFFGEGSRLTVL.

The gene calls are TRBV20-1 and TRBJ2-1; TCRdb calls TRBD2, which cannot be checked without DNA. The CDR3 spans 14 residues. Germline CDR1 reads DFQATT; CDR2 reads SNEGSKA (reference sequence). This CDR3 reads CSAEAGSRSYEQFF.

The gene calls are TRBV2 and TRBJ2-5. Germline CDR1 reads SNHLY; CDR2 reads FYNNEI. The CDR3 spans 15 residues. The CDR3 loop is CASKWRAGSQETQYF.

The chain joins TRBV5-1 to TRBJ2-2; without DNA, the TCRdb call of TRBD2 cannot be checked. Looked up from germline, CDR1 is SGHRS and CDR2 is YFSETQ. This CDR3 region has 16 residues. CDR3 sequence: CASSLVSGSNTGELFF.

The chain uses TRBV9 and TRBJ2-1; there is no DNA to check the TCRdb D call of TRBD2. The CDR3 contains 17 residues. CDR1 is SGDLS and CDR2 is YYNGEE in the germline V gene. CDR3 residues: CASSVGLSREVRNEQFF.

The chain joins TRBV19 to TRBJ1-5. The CDR3 spans 15 residues. From germline, CDR1 is LNHDA and CDR2 SQIVND (reference sequence). The CDR3 spells CASNGAGVAEGPQHF.

This chain links TRBV6-5 with TRBJ1-6; TCRdb selects TRBD1, and the lack of DNA leaves this call unchecked. CDR1 is MNHEY and CDR2 is SVGAGI in the germline V gene. The CDR3 is 12 residues long. CDR3 residues: CASRAPGSPLHF.

The gene calls are TRBV11-2 and TRBJ2-5; no DNA is available, so the TRBD2 call from TCRdb remains unchecked. Germline V gene data show CDR1 as SGHAT and CDR2 as FQNNGV. The CDR3 is 14 residues long. The CDR3 reads CASSPSTGGETQYF. The entire variable domain, with the rest obtained from reference TRBV11-2 and TRBJ2-5, is as follows: EAGVAQSPRYKIIEKRQSVAFWCNPISGHATLYWYQQILGQGPKLLIQFQNNGVVDDSQLPKDRFSAERLKGVDSTLKIQPAKLEDSAVYLCASSPSTGGETQYFGPGTRLLVL.

The chain joins TRBV12-3 or TRBV12-4 to TRBJ1-5; the TRBD1 assignment by TCRdb is unverifiable without DNA. CDR3 size: 13 residues. The CDR3 loop reads CASSLGGGQPQHF.

The rearrangement links TRBV12-3 or TRBV12-4 to TRBJ2-7; the TRBD1 assignment by TCRdb is unverifiable without DNA. This CDR3 is 14 amino acids long. CDR3 protein: CASSLGGQSDEQCF.

The chain carries TRBV19 and TRBJ1-3; TCRdb returns TRBD1, unconfirmable since there is no DNA. Germline CDR1 is LNHDA and CDR2 is SQIVND (reference sequence). The CDR3 loop spans 16 amino acids. The CDR3 loop is CASSVGTATAGNTIYF. Variable domain in full (rest from reference TRBV19 and TRBJ1-3): DGGITQSPKYLFRKEGQNVTLSCEQNLNHDAMYWYRQDPGQGLRLIYYSQIVNDFQKGDIAEGYSVSREKKESFPLTVTSAQKNPTAFYLCASSVGTATAGNTIYFGEGSWLTVV.

The V gene is TRBV15, the J gene TRBJ2-5. The CDR3 loop spans 13 amino acids. Germline values: CDR1 LNHNV, CDR2 YYDKDF (reference sequence). The CDR3 region is CATSRGPKETQYF.